A selection of T cell receptor beta chains follows, all from one sample in a study of blood T cells in healthy people across ages. MiXCR, applied by TCRdb to the 5' RACE reads, yields one record per CDR3 protein. The sample carries some 860,000 distinct CDR3 sequences, around 50% recorded once. The sample comprised blood. The receptor source for this set is a man in his forties in good health. CDR3s include the opening cysteine and the closing phenylalanine or tryptophan. D genes are given only for firm matches. Only some rows state a clone size, as once, few, many or a class for expanded clones.

j_gene,abundance,d_gene,v_gene,CDR3aa,CDR3nt
TRBJ2-5,few,-,TRBV20-1,CSARASGLISARGQPQETQYF,TGCAGTGCTAGAGCAAGCGGACTGATCTCCGCTCGTGGACAACCTCAAGAGACCCAGTACTTC
TRBJ2-3,few,TRBD2,TRBV7-2,CASSPFSGNADTQYF,TGTGCCAGCAGCCCCTTTAGCGGGAATGCAGATACGCAGTATTTT
TRBJ1-4,-,-,TRBV7-9,CASSALGQGREVVLFF,TGTGCCAGCAGCGCGCTCGGGCAGGGCCGGGAGGTGGTTCTGTTTTTT
TRBJ1-2,-,-,TRBV20-1,CSARESRVGGVYGYTF,TGCAGTGCTAGAGAATCCAGGGTTGGAGGTGTCTATGGCTACACCTTC
TRBJ2-3,-,TRBD2,TRBV29-1,CSVGTSECTQYF,TGCAGCGTAGGGACTAGTGAGTGCACGCAGTATTTT
TRBJ2-5,many,TRBD2,TRBV7-9,CASSSLAGGLGETQYF,TGTGCCAGCAGCTCCCTAGCGGGGGGGCTTGGAGAGACCCAGTACTTC
TRBJ2-3,many,-,TRBV7-9,CASSLGMGTDTQYF,TGTGCCAGCAGCTTAGGGATGGGCACAGATACGCAGTATTTT
TRBJ2-7,-,-,TRBV29-1,CSVPTASYNEQYF,TGCAGCGTTCCGACAGCGTCCTACAATGAGCAGTACTTC
TRBJ2-6,many,-,TRBV25-1,CASSLSSSGANVLTF,TGTGCCAGCAGTCTGAGCAGCTCTGGGGCCAACGTCCTGACTTTC
TRBJ2-2,-,-,TRBV27,CASIRGSSLDTGELFF,TGTGCCAGCATTAGGGGAAGCAGCCTGGACACCGGGGAGCTGTTTTTT
TRBJ1-3,-,-,TRBV9,CASSPIGGLSGNTIYF,TGTGCCAGCAGCCCGATCGGAGGACTCTCTGGAAACACCATATATTTT
TRBJ1-4,few,-,TRBV12-3/TRBV12-4,CASRLGGGNEKLFF,TGTGCCAGCAGGTTAGGCGGGGGCAATGAAAAACTGTTTTTT
TRBJ2-1,-,-,TRBV6-1,CASSERTAYNEQFF,TGTGCCAGCAGTGAAAGAACAGCCTACAATGAGCAGTTCTTC
TRBJ2-5,-,-,TRBV7-9,CASSLAYRQEKETQYF,TGTGCCAGCAGCTTAGCCTATCGACAGGAAAAAGAGACCCAGTACTTC
TRBJ2-2,-,TRBD1,TRBV20-1,CSATRTGRRTGELFF,TGCAGTGCTACCAGGACAGGGAGGCGCACCGGGGAGCTGTTTTTT
TRBJ2-2,-,TRBD1,TRBV27,CASSSGQTNTGELFF,TGTGCCAGCAGTTCGGGACAGACAAACACCGGGGAGCTGTTTTTT
TRBJ2-3,-,TRBD2,TRBV9,CASSASSGSTDTQYF,TGTGCCAGCAGCGCATCTAGCGGGAGCACAGATACGCAGTATTTT
TRBJ2-7,-,-,TRBV7-2,CASSSPTRKYEQYF,TGTGCCAGCAGCTCCCCGACTAGGAAGTACGAGCAGTACTTC
TRBJ2-1,-,TRBD2,TRBV25-1,CASSGLTSFSGIYNEQFF,TGTGCCAGCAGTGGACTTACCTCTTTTAGCGGGATATACAATGAGCAGTTCTTC
TRBJ2-7,-,-,TRBV29-1,CSVEGEYEQYF,TGCAGCGTTGAAGGTGAATACGAGCAGTACTTC